This T cell receptor beta chain was observed in a study of T cell changes during pregnancy in multiple sclerosis. V trimming: 6 bases; J trimming: 4 bases; junction bases outside the gene matches: 9. Germline V lookup: CDR1 MDHEN, CDR2 SYDVKM. The CDR3 sequence is 15 residues long. Only one count was recorded for this clone. The table came from immunoSEQ multiplex PCR; TCRdb's copy has only in-frame clones and leaves some out. The table includes under 80,000 clones, approximately 92% detected once. The source was peripheral blood, collected before pregnancy. The clonotype was recovered from a female donor with multiple sclerosis, enrolled in a pregnancy study. The chain links TRBV28 to TRBJ1-5; 7 positions match TRBD1. The CDR3 loop is CASSLPTGRNQPQHF. CDR3 coding DNA: TGTGCCAGCAGCCTTCCGACAGGGCGGAATCAGCCCCAGCATTTT.